This is a list of T cell receptor beta chains from one sample in a study of CXCR3-negative and CXCR3-positive naive CD8 T cells. For each CDR3 protein, TCRdb gives one entry from its re-call of the 5' RACE reads, without DNA. This sample contains about 90,000 distinct CDR3 sequences. The sequenced sample consisted of naive CXCR3- CD8+ T cells from blood. Receptors were obtained from a human donor in good health. Some clones in this sample may be carry-over from other donors' samples. CDR3s include the opening cysteine and the closing phenylalanine or tryptophan.

TRBJ2-1	TRBV6-2/TRBV6-3	CASSYTGRRAYNEQFF
TRBJ2-7	TRBV7-3	CASSLTGLAGDEQYF
TRBJ2-7	TRBV7-2	CASSSSLYEQYF
TRBJ2-5	TRBV14	CASSAGLWEETQYF
TRBJ2-2	TRBV28	CASSFTGELFF
TRBJ2-7	TRBV4-3	CASSQVYGGASYEQYF
TRBJ2-7	TRBV7-6	CASSSYQGAYEQYF
TRBJ1-6	TRBV6-1	CASSELTGDNSPLHF
TRBJ1-4	TRBV29-1	CSARGGAGEKLFF
TRBJ1-1	TRBV3-1	CASSQGGAVRNTEAFF
TRBJ2-3	TRBV2	CASSEHYRGATDTQYF
TRBJ2-7	TRBV29-1	CSVRASSYEQYF
TRBJ1-2	TRBV29-1	CSVEGLGHNYGYTF
TRBJ2-7	TRBV29-1	CSVEGTGYEQYF
TRBJ2-2	TRBV6-5	CASSYSSRGNTGELFF
TRBJ2-3	TRBV6-2/TRBV6-3	CASSFLSGAEMDTQYF
TRBJ2-2	TRBV2	CASSEWSGLGGELFF
TRBJ2-7	TRBV29-1	CSVKGQGDEQYF
TRBJ2-3	TRBV29-1	CSVEDRGDSSPTDTQYF
TRBJ2-7	TRBV19	CASSSGAYEQYF
TRBJ1-1	TRBV7-9	CASSLGLANTEAFF
TRBJ2-3	TRBV29-1	CSAGTPSTDTQYF
TRBJ1-1	TRBV27	CASSPRPAGDTEAFF
TRBJ2-7	TRBV6-2/TRBV6-3	CASSYSKAGKSYEQYF
TRBJ2-1	TRBV12-3/TRBV12-4	CASSPPGNEQFF
TRBJ2-5	TRBV12-3/TRBV12-4	CASSPTSEDETQYF
TRBJ2-7	TRBV11-2	CASSFGTGSEQYF
TRBJ2-7	TRBV12-3/TRBV12-4	CASSSSTLGYEQYF
TRBJ1-1	TRBV5-1	CASSLGMNTGAFF
TRBJ2-7	TRBV20-1	CSAPVPSSYEQYF